The present TCR beta chain was sequenced within a study of shared clonotypes between healthy human individuals. Sequencing was performed with immunoSEQ multiplex PCR; in TCRdb, only in-frame clones are kept and a portion is missing. The sample carries around 2.5 million clones, 93% recorded once. The trim removed 5 bases at V and 0 bases at J, leaving 8 bases unmatched. The length of the CDR3 is 17 residues. The germline CDR1 and CDR2 sequences are SGHRS and YFSETQ. Material: naive CD4+ T cells from PBMCs. Indicated subset: CD45RA+ positively selected. This sequence was found in a young man in good health. Some clones in this sample may be carry-over from other donors' samples. The V call is TRBV5-1, the J call TRBJ2-3; 11 nucleotides match TRBD2. CDR3 nucleotides: TGCGCCAGCAGGCCCGGGACTAGCGGTTCTAGCACAGATACGCAGTATTTT. It is translated as CASRPGTSGSSTDTQYF.